The present T cell receptor beta chain was sequenced within a study of glioma-infiltrating T cells after dendritic cell vaccination (dated by TCRdb to about 2016). Some background on the complete study: A cohort of about 15 glioblastoma patients from Phase I and II dendritic cell vaccination trials was included, of whom 9 were newly diagnosed and 6 had recurrent disease. Between about 2002 and 2012, the patients were given dendritic cell vaccination pulsed with autologous tumor lysate. The vaccine was prepared from monocyte-derived dendritic cells that were cultured for seven days with IL-4 and GM-CSF and then pulsed overnight with autologous tumor lysate. Three intradermal dendritic cell vaccine injections were administered to patients at biweekly intervals in the arm below the axilla. In glioblastoma patients vaccinated with dendritic cells, deep sequencing of TCR beta CDR3 regions served to measure tumor-infiltrating lymphocyte content and to compare repertoires between tumor and blood. Survival after dendritic cell vaccination was correlated with TCR sequencing metrics such as TIL content and the overlap between tumor and blood repertoires.

The junction shows trimming of 0 bases on V and 5 bases on J, plus 17 bases between the germline ends. From cysteine to phenylalanine, the CDR3 is 16 amino acids long. Only CDR3 DNA remains: 48 bases, in frame from the first base. The germline V gene gives CDR1 as MNHEY and CDR2 as SVGAGI. The time point label, read with the paper, signifies: after dendritic cell vaccination, including at tumor progression/relapse. Selection of patients required sufficient residual fresh-frozen tumor tissue and over two years of available survival data. An isocitrate dehydrogenase mutation was not carried by any of the glioblastoma patients, although molecular status was otherwise variable. PBMC were collected before vaccination, two weeks after the third vaccination, and at tumor progression if progression occurred. The Qiagen DNeasy Blood extraction Kit was used to extract genomic DNA. The immunoSEQ assay amplified TCRB CDR3 regions from roughly 2.1 micrograms of genomic DNA, or from all available DNA when less than that amount was available. The multiplex PCR relied on 60 forward primers for TCR V beta segments and 13 reverse primers for J beta segments. To estimate reads per starting template, synthetic control templates were spiked into each sample at limiting dilution. The Illumina HiSeq System generated sequencing reads of 87 bp. Concerning the study's data processing: To remove PCR and sequencing errors, closely related sequences were merged with a nearest neighbor algorithm. TCR overlap was measured as the percentage of unique tumor TCR beta sequences also present in the same patient's peripheral blood. In its TCRdb copy, this immuneACCESS table keeps in-frame sequences only and misses some clones. Where compared with another copy, unresolved V genes explain less than half of these, and the others have no known cause. V, J and clone size were drawn from that table, and D and trimming were deduced from the DNA. This sample has under 130,000 clones in its table, and roughly 89% of those were observed once. Of the sample, approximately 3% falls within the top ten clones.

To note about this clone: What this receptor recognizes is not known. The record has no base qualities; no much larger clone is one base away.

The paper as a whole reports these results and caveats: The three-group TCR overlap response model was described as speculative and requiring prospective validation. The cohort was small and heterogeneous, only a few patients had full blood and tumor sets, and even fewer had initial-recurrent tumor pairs. TCR clonality showed no direct relationship with survival, which suggests that a diverse polyclonal response may be important. After dendritic cell vaccination, a higher estimated pretreatment TIL content predicted longer time to progression and longer overall survival.

This sequence originates from a human donor with glioblastoma. The sample here was blood, taken after dendritic cell vaccination. Here the chain combines TRBV6-5 and TRBJ2-7; the D gene is possibly TRBD2, with 6 bases matching. The DNA reads TGTGCCAGCAGTTACTCGAATCGGGGGTATAACGACGAGCAGTACTTC. Translated, it reads CASSYSNRGYNDEQYF.